This T cell receptor beta chain was profiled in a study of cytomegalovirus exposure and HLA in healthy donors. Germline CDR1 reads MDHEN; CDR2 reads SYDVKM. The CDR3 has 17 amino acids. The V gene lost 1 base and the J gene lost 0 bases, with 13 bases spanning the gap. PCR primers comprised 60 Vbeta and 13 Jbeta primers. Data came from immunoSEQ multiplex PCR; TCRdb stores just in-frame clones and leaves some out. In the table there are 150,000 to 200,000 clones, approximately 81% of which are singletons. The specimen was PBMCs. The chain joins TRBV28 to TRBJ2-1; no clear D gene. This clonotype was sampled from a woman between 50 and 59 years old in good health and CMV-seronegative. The CDR3 DNA reads as TGTGCCAGCAGTTTATTGCTAACCCCAAGCTCCTACAATGAGCAGTTCTTC. Encoded protein: CASSLLLTPSSYNEQFF.